This T cell receptor (beta chain) was captured by sequencing in a study of T cells in Graves' hyperthyroidism and ophthalmopathy (dated by TCRdb to the late 2010s). Notes on the research overall: Peripheral blood was sampled at the time of initial diagnosis, prior to any treatment. The 80 to 100 discovery patients were randomly divided into training and test sets at a 7:3 ratio. An independent validation cohort of under 20 hyperthyroidism patients and 17 patients who later progressed to ophthalmopathy tested prospective prediction of ophthalmopathy. Following sampling, methimazole starting at 30 mg daily was given to hyperthyroidism patients, and high-dose intravenous methylprednisolone was given to ophthalmopathy patients. TCR V-J signatures able to tell the groups apart were searched for in a discovery cohort of more than 90 patients, of whom over 40 had Graves' ophthalmopathy and more than 55 had stable Graves' hyperthyroidism. In six Graves' hyperthyroidism patients, the study also compared T-cell repertoires from thyroid tissue with T-cell repertoires from blood. The paper describes TCR Vbeta CDR3 sequencing of roughly 130 peripheral blood samples, made up of some 42 ophthalmopathy patients, approximately 76 hyperthyroidism patients and roughly 17 progressor patients. The research as a whole found: During validation, the model predicted progression to ophthalmopathy a median of approximately six months ahead of onset, with around 71% sensitivity and roughly 75% specificity. Most expanded thyroid clonotypes (frequency above 0.001) were also detected in blood, suggesting blood repertoires may reflect thyroid immune responses. Ophthalmopathy was separated from stable hyperthyroidism by a 13 V-J signature model, with approximately 85% sensitivity and approximately 81% specificity obtained in cross-validation and 80%/75% obtained in testing. No statistical method was used to fix the sample size in advance, and group allocation was not hidden from the investigators.

The TCR beta CDR3 regions were amplified from RNA transcripts. For the first round of RT-PCR on the TCR CDR3, the HTBI primer set was used together with the Qiagen OneStep RT-PCR kit. The libraries were constructed in a second round of multiplex PCR and then size-selected and purified. The libraries were sequenced on an Illumina HiSeq2000 using paired-end 100 bp reads. The authors' analysis ran thus. Raw data were processed with SOAPnuke, discarding reads with adapters, uncalled bases, mean Phred below 15, or no exact constant-primer or identifier match. High-quality paired reads were merged with COPE v1.2.5, and unique nucleotide sequences were defined as clonotypes. MiTCR v1.1 was used to align the clonotypes against IMGT TRBV, TRBD and TRBJ reference segments. The analysis was restricted to V-J combinations with a frequency above 0.0001, which together covered 98% to 99.2% of the repertoires. The TCS score was defined as the ratio of F50 (clonal expansion) to E x V (chaos), calculated using BLOSUM62-based TCRdist between CDR3 peptides within each V-J. Welch's t-statistics and random forest reduced 450 to 600 V-J features to 13, which were used in a naive Bayes classifier (R e1071). Using fastp at Q25 and MiXCR, TCRdb reprocessed the public reads and kept productive beta chains. CDR3 protein sequences are deduplicated, and each keeps its most common genes and DNA. The V and J calls here are based on TCRdb, not the publication. Present in this sample are around 500,000 distinct CDR3 sequences, about 22% of which were seen just once. The ten largest account for about 49% of the sample.

Ophthalmopathy patients had moderately to severely active disease, with a Clinical Activity Score of 3 or more, a NOSPECS grade of 4 or more, and a disease duration of less than 3 months. Patients with uncontrolled infections, other autoimmune diseases, pregnancy or lactation were excluded. Diagnoses were based on clinical symptoms, serum thyroxine and TRAb, thyroid ultrasound and orbital computed tomography. PBMCs were separated from 10 ml of fresh peripheral blood using Ficoll-Paque density gradient centrifugation. Total RNA was extracted using Trizol reagent, and RNA quality was assessed on an Agilent 2100 Bioanalyzer. From the cysteine through the phenylalanine, the CDR3 covers 14 amino acids. Just CDR3 DNA is preserved here, 42 bases in frame from base 1. Relative to germline, V is 5 bases shorter and J is 5 bases shorter, with 15 bases between their ends. The CDR1 and CDR2 encoded by the germline V gene are MDHEN and SYDVKM.

A remark on this clonotype: No antigen is known for it. No much larger clone is present one base from it, and per-base qualities are unavailable.

Sequencing was done on a sample of blood. The chain joins TRBV28 to TRBJ2-5, and perhaps TRBD2 as D gene, on 5 matching bases. The source is a woman in her seventies with Graves' ophthalmopathy. The DNA sequence is TGTGCCAGCAGTCCGGATGCGGGCCCCGAGACCCAGTACTTC. The encoded protein is CASSPDAGPETQYF. The full variable domain, with segments outside the CDR3 supplied by the reference TRBV28 and TRBJ2-5 proteins, appears as DVKVTQSSRYLVKRTGEKVFLECVQDMDHENMFWYRQDPGLGLRLIYFSYDVKMKEKGDIPEGYSVSREKKERFSLILESASTNQTSMYLCASSPDAGPETQYFGPGTRLLVL.